This entry concerns a single TCR beta chain. This sample stems from a study of T cells in localized non-small cell lung cancer. Assay: immunoSEQ multiplex PCR; the TCRdb copy retains only in-frame clones and omits some. The sample holds roughly 17,000 clones, around 83% seen once. Sequencing was performed on peripheral blood, taken before any cancer treatment. The source of this sequence is a female donor older than 55 with stage I lung adenocarcinoma.

CDR3 nucleotides: TGTGCCAGCAGCCCGGGCAGGGGGGGAGAAAAACTGTTTTTT. This codes for CASSPGRGGEKLFF. The gene calls are TRBV11-2 and TRBJ1-4; 7 bases line up with TRBD1. This CDR3 has 14 amino acids. Germline V gives CDR1 SGHAT, CDR2 FQNNGV. J lost 8 bases, V lost 5 bases, and 8 bases had no gene match.